This TCR beta chain was identified in a study of cytomegalovirus exposure and HLA in healthy donors. Study context: HLA-typed donors were the source of approximately 80 million unique TCRs, which an early data release held.

This CDR3 contains 16 residues. Trimming took 1 base from V and 2 from J; bases not matched to a gene: 5. Per germline, CDR1 MGHRA and CDR2 YSYEKL. With regard to this clone: Its antigen remains unidentified.

Amplification used 60 Vbeta primers and 13 Jbeta primers. The table came from immunoSEQ multiplex PCR; TCRdb's copy has only in-frame clones and leaves some out. This table holds approximately 140,000 clones, 70% to 85% found once. Overall study findings and caveats: Beyond CMV serostatus, there was no information to go on about immune exposure. Apparent HLA restriction characterized most CMV-associated TCR beta chains in a later analysis.

The TCR sequence derives from a boy between 10 and 17 years old in good health and CMV-seronegative. This rearrangement joins TRBV4-1 to TRBJ2-3, with 8 bases identical to TRBD2. Sequences were obtained from PBMCs. The DNA for the CDR3 is TGCGCCAGCAGCCAAGGCGGCGGGGGGCACACAGATACGCAGTATTTT. Translation: CASSQGGGGHTDTQYF.